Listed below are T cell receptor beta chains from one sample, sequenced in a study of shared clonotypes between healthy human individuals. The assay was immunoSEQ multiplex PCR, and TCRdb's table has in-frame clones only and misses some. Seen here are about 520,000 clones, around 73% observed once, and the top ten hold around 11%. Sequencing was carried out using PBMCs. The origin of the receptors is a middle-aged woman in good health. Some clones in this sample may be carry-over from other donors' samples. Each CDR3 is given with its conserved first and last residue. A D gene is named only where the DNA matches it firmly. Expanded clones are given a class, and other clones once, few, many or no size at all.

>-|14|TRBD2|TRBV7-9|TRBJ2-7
CASTQLAGGDEQYF
TGTGCCAGCACCCAACTAGCGGGAGGTGACGAGCAGTACTTC
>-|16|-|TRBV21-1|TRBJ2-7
CASSELPGAGTYEQYF
TGTGCCAGCAGCGAGTTACCAGGGGCTGGGACCTACGAGCAGTACTTC
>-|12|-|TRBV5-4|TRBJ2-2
CASSRNTGELFF
TGTGCCAGCAGCAGGAACACCGGGGAGCTGTTTTTT
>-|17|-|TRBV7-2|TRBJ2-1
CASSARVWREVYNEQFF
TGTGCCAGCAGCGCGAGGGTATGGCGGGAAGTCTACAATGAGCAGTTCTTC
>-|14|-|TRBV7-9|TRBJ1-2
CASSLGTLDRGYTF
TGTGCCAGCAGCTTAGGGACCTTAGACCGTGGCTACACCTTC
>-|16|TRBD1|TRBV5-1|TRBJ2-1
CASSLNAGTGGNEQFF
TGCGCCAGCAGCTTAAACGCCGGGACAGGGGGCAATGAGCAGTTCTTC
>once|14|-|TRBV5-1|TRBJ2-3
CASSLFPSTDTQYF
TGCGCCAGCAGCCTATTCCCCAGCACAGATACGCAGTATTTT
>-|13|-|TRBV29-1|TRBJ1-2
CSVEELGQSGYTF
TGCAGCGTTGAAGAATTGGGGCAGAGTGGCTACACCTTC
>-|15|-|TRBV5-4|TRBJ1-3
CASSSGPGEGNTIYF
TGTGCCAGCAGCTCCGGACCAGGCGAGGGAAACACCATATATTTT
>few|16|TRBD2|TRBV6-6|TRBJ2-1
CASTPSPSGVVNEQFF
TGTGCCAGCACCCCGAGTCCTAGCGGGGTGGTCAATGAGCAGTTCTTC
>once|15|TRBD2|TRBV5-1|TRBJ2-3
CASSLGLAGADTQYF
TGCGCCAGCAGCTTGGGACTAGCGGGAGCAGATACGCAGTATTTT
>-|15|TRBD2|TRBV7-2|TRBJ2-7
CASSTGTSGAYEQYF
TGTGCCAGCAGCACAGGGACTAGCGGGGCCTACGAGCAGTACTTC
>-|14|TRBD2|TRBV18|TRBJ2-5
CASSPSGGEETQYF
TGTGCCAGCTCACCTTCGGGGGGGGAAGAGACCCAGTACTTC
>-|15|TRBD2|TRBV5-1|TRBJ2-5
CASSAGLEEGETQYF
TGCGCCAGCAGCGCGGGACTAGAAGAGGGGGAGACCCAGTACTTC
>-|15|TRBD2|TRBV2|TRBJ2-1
CASSEPGLATNEQFF
TGTGCCAGCAGTGAACCCGGACTAGCGACCAATGAGCAGTTCTTC
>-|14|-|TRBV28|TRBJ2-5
CASRSQWGVETQYF
TGTGCCAGCAGAAGTCAGTGGGGGGTTGAGACCCAGTACTTC
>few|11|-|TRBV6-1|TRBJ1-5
CASRTLGPQHF
TGTGCCAGCAGAACCCTGGGGCCCCAGCATTTT
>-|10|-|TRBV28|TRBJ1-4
CATGWEKLFF
TGTGCCACAGGGTGGGAAAAACTGTTTTTT
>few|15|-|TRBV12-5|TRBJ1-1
CASGLVPGRYTEAFF
TGTGCTAGTGGTTTGGTACCGGGCAGATACACTGAAGCTTTCTTT
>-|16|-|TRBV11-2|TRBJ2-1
CASSRGPPRLYNEQFF
TGTGCCAGCAGCCGGGGACCTCCGCGTCTCTACAATGAGCAGTTCTTC
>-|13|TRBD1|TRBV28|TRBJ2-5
CASRKTGLETQYF
TGTGCCAGCAGGAAGACAGGGCTAGAGACCCAGTACTTC
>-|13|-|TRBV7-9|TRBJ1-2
CASSLAAGEGYTF
TGTGCCAGCAGCTTAGCGGCAGGAGAAGGCTACACCTTC
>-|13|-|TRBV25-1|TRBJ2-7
CASSGAVSYEQYF
TGTGCCAGCAGTGGTGCAGTTTCCTACGAGCAGTACTTC
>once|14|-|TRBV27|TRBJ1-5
CASSMILSNQPQHF
TGTGCCAGCAGTATGATCCTTAGCAATCAGCCCCAGCATTTT
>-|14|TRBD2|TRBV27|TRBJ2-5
CASRPGLGQETQYF
TGTGCCAGCAGACCGGGACTAGGGCAAGAGACCCAGTACTTC
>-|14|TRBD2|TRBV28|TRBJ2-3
CASSRSSGEDTQYF
TGTGCCAGCAGTCGTTCTAGCGGGGAAGATACGCAGTATTTT
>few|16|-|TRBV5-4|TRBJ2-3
CASSLLTYTSTDTQYF
TGTGCCAGCAGCCTCCTGACGTACACTAGCACAGATACGCAGTATTTT
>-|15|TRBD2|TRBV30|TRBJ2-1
CAWRLHPGLAGEQFF
TGTGCCTGGAGGCTCCATCCGGGACTAGCGGGAGAGCAGTTCTTC
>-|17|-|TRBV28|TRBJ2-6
CASSFRGLSSGANVLTF
TGTGCCAGCAGTTTTCGGGGCCTCAGCTCTGGGGCCAACGTCCTGACTTTC
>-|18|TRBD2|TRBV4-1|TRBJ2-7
CASSPFPGLAGDSYEQYF
TGCGCCAGCAGCCCGTTCCCGGGACTAGCGGGAGACTCCTACGAGCAGTACTTC
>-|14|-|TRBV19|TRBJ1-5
CASTPRGFNQPQHF
TGTGCCAGTACCCCCCGGGGCTTCAATCAGCCCCAGCATTTT
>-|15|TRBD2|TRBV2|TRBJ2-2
CASRELAGVTGELFF
TGTGCCAGCAGAGAATTAGCGGGAGTGACCGGGGAGCTGTTTTTT
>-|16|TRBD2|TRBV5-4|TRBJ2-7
CASSRGLAGGDDEQYF
TGTGCCAGCAGCCGGGGACTAGCGGGAGGAGACGACGAGCAGTACTTC
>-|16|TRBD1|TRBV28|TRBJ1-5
CASRPSDRTGNQPQHF
TGTGCCAGCAGACCATCGGACAGGACGGGCAATCAGCCCCAGCATTTT
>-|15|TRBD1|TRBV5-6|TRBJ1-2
CASSSRQGLNYGYTF
TGTGCCAGCAGCTCAAGACAGGGGCTAAACTATGGCTACACCTTC